This is a list of T cell receptor beta chains from one sample in a study of siplizumab effects on memory and regulatory T cells. The data were produced by immunoSEQ multiplex PCR, yet TCRdb's version contains in-frame clones alone and is incomplete. The table includes approximately 100,000 clones, just under 95% detected once. Sequencing was done on a sample of non-Treg CD4+ T cells sorted from blood. The receptor source for this set is a human donor in good health. CDR3s leave out the opening cysteine and the closing phenylalanine or tryptophan. The order of the fields is J gene, V gene, CDR3 protein.

j_call: TRBJ1-4
v_call: TRBV5-6
cdr3_aa: ASSLPGLGEKLF

j_call: TRBJ1-2
v_call: TRBV28
cdr3_aa: ASTLEGFRGYGYT

j_call: TRBJ1-4
v_call: TRBV7-8
cdr3_aa: ASSLTEKEKLF

j_call: TRBJ2-7
v_call: TRBV18
cdr3_aa: ASSRATPSMPYEQY

j_call: TRBJ1-2
v_call: TRBV4-3
cdr3_aa: ASSPQIGTAEGYT

j_call: TRBJ1-2
v_call: TRBV23-1
cdr3_aa: ASRVGQDYGYT

j_call: TRBJ2-3
v_call: TRBV21-1
cdr3_aa: ASSRRKDRQVYPTDTQY

j_call: TRBJ2-3
v_call: TRBV7-8
cdr3_aa: ASSLEHRGTDTQY

j_call: TRBJ2-7
v_call: TRBV6-5
cdr3_aa: ASSNPGSYEQY

j_call: TRBJ2-2
v_call: TRBV4-3
cdr3_aa: ASSQPGLLTGELF

j_call: TRBJ1-6
v_call: TRBV6-6
cdr3_aa: ASKDQNGNSPLH

j_call: TRBJ1-1
v_call: TRBV6-5
cdr3_aa: ASSYGGRTEAF

j_call: TRBJ2-7
v_call: TRBV19
cdr3_aa: ASSPQGLEQY

j_call: TRBJ2-7
v_call: TRBV2
cdr3_aa: ASSERLSYEQY

j_call: TRBJ2-3
v_call: TRBV5-1
cdr3_aa: ASSPGQAADTQY

j_call: TRBJ2-7
v_call: TRBV27
cdr3_aa: ASRRQSYEQY

j_call: TRBJ1-5
v_call: TRBV30
cdr3_aa: AWSLGQDQPQH

j_call: TRBJ2-7
v_call: TRBV5-4
cdr3_aa: ASSPQGTSASYEQY

j_call: TRBJ2-7
v_call: TRBV4-1
cdr3_aa: ASSQSDRASYEQY

j_call: TRBJ2-6
v_call: TRBV6-4
cdr3_aa: TSCYSGANVLT

j_call: TRBJ1-1
v_call: TRBV10-3
cdr3_aa: AIGQGGTEAF

j_call: TRBJ1-5
v_call: TRBV28
cdr3_aa: ASSQPREGNQPQH

j_call: TRBJ1-1
v_call: TRBV4-1
cdr3_aa: ASSQDKTTWRKNTEAF

j_call: TRBJ2-7
v_call: TRBV10-2
cdr3_aa: ASTTITGGEYEQY

j_call: TRBJ2-7
v_call: TRBV7-6
cdr3_aa: ASSRDPGPYEQY

j_call: TRBJ2-5
v_call: TRBV5-1
cdr3_aa: ASSLEAGAGETQY

j_call: TRBJ2-5
v_call: TRBV10-3
cdr3_aa: AISESRGRSQETQY

j_call: TRBJ1-1
v_call: TRBV4-3
cdr3_aa: ASSQGLVNTEAF

j_call: TRBJ2-7
v_call: TRBV28
cdr3_aa: ASSFGNSKLSYEQY

j_call: TRBJ2-1
v_call: TRBV5-6
cdr3_aa: ASSMGLAPFNEQF

j_call: TRBJ1-2
v_call: TRBV6-5
cdr3_aa: ASSYGQGANYGYT

j_call: TRBJ2-3
v_call: TRBV9
cdr3_aa: ASSQGGLAGTDTQY

j_call: TRBJ1-6
v_call: TRBV19
cdr3_aa: ASSITGGRDNSPLH

j_call: TRBJ1-2
v_call: TRBV5-5
cdr3_aa: ASSPYRGADYGYT

j_call: TRBJ2-3
v_call: TRBV7-3
cdr3_aa: ASSLHLDTQY

j_call: TRBJ1-1
v_call: TRBV30
cdr3_aa: AWAGGNTEAF

j_call: TRBJ1-2
v_call: TRBV4-1
cdr3_aa: ASSLTEFYGYT

j_call: TRBJ2-5
v_call: TRBV7-3
cdr3_aa: ASSRSGGAEETQY

j_call: TRBJ2-2
v_call: TRBV7-9
cdr3_aa: ASSSQGTGELF

j_call: TRBJ1-6
v_call: TRBV10-3
cdr3_aa: AIRGDYNSPLH

j_call: TRBJ1-5
v_call: TRBV6-5
cdr3_aa: ASSYSLPTSVTQH

j_call: TRBJ2-5
v_call: TRBV11-2
cdr3_aa: ASSLEGGGETQY

j_call: TRBJ2-6
v_call: TRBV7-3
cdr3_aa: ASSLQPFSAGANVLT

j_call: TRBJ2-3
v_call: TRBV29-1
cdr3_aa: SVEERGHPDTQY

j_call: TRBJ1-5
v_call: TRBV4-1
cdr3_aa: ASSQVQQGRNQPQH

j_call: TRBJ2-1
v_call: TRBV18
cdr3_aa: ASSHMEGIALNEQF

j_call: TRBJ1-2
v_call: TRBV7-9
cdr3_aa: ASSLAQGGYGYT

j_call: TRBJ1-6
v_call: TRBV30
cdr3_aa: AWSVGGIDSPLH

j_call: TRBJ1-1
v_call: TRBV7-3
cdr3_aa: ASSLRPGNTEAF

j_call: TRBJ1-1
v_call: TRBV5-5
cdr3_aa: ASSLNIGVVNTEAF

j_call: TRBJ2-1
v_call: TRBV29-1
cdr3_aa: SVVLRPGVTSSYNEQF

j_call: TRBJ1-4
v_call: TRBV10-3
cdr3_aa: AISGGPDEKLF

j_call: TRBJ1-4
v_call: TRBV2
cdr3_aa: AGSLYGEKLF

j_call: TRBJ1-4
v_call: TRBV28
cdr3_aa: ASSLGRSEKLF

j_call: TRBJ2-7
v_call: TRBV5-4
cdr3_aa: ASSLEGGPGVAQY

j_call: TRBJ2-1
v_call: TRBV18
cdr3_aa: ASSSTSGVYNEQF

j_call: TRBJ1-2
v_call: TRBV5-4
cdr3_aa: ASSFGGVEGYT

j_call: TRBJ2-3
v_call: TRBV6-1
cdr3_aa: ASSDLRYSGGRTDTQY